At least ten counts were recorded for the clone carrying this T cell receptor (beta chain). The length of the CDR3 is 16 residues. Germline V gives CDR1 SQVTM, CDR2 ANQGSEA. With 1 base removed from V and 1 base from J, the gap between germline ends came to 14 bases. This specimen belongs to a study of T cells after yellow fever vaccination. MiXCR, run by TCRdb on the 5' RACE reads, gives a single entry per CDR3 protein. The top ten hold less than 55% of the sample, which has about 30,000 distinct CDR3 sequences, about 4.6% seen once. V and J are TRBV29-1 and TRBJ2-1; D not certain. The sequence came from a man under 40 who received the YFV17D yellow fever vaccine. Sequenced material: CD8+ T cells sorted from PBMCs, taken 5 days after the yellow fever booster vaccination. Written as DNA, the CDR3 is TGCAGCGTTGAAGGGTTGGGGATGGATTCCTACAATGAGCAGTTCTTC. Translating gives CSVEGLGMDSYNEQFF.